These 22 T cell receptor beta chains were sequenced from one sample in a study of blood T cell repertoires in COVID-19. Assay: immunoSEQ multiplex PCR; the TCRdb copy retains only in-frame clones and omits some. The data show some 170,000 clones, 80% to 85% seen once. Sequences were obtained from peripheral blood. The receptors come from a woman aged 40 to 50 with COVID-19, enrolled during active disease.

The rearrangement joins TRBV11-3 to TRBJ2-1; 7 nucleotides align to TRBD2. The germline CDR1 and CDR2 sequences are SGHNT and YENEEA. The J segment lost 0 bases and the V segment lost 3 bases, leaving 11 bases of the junction unmatched. The CDR3 runs to 18 residues. CDR3 loop: CASSFDPLGGSSYNEQFF. CDR3 nucleotide sequence: TGTGCCAGCAGCTTCGACCCCTTGGGCGGGAGCTCCTACAATGAGCAGTTCTTC.

J is TRBJ2-3 and V is TRBV7-9; D possibly corresponds to TRBD1 (5 bases). The CDR3 runs 13 residues. V lost 5 bases to trimming and J lost 4 bases, with 10 bases between them. Germline CDR1 and CDR2: SEHNR and FQNEAQ (reference sequence). In DNA form, the CDR3 reads TGTGCCAGCAGCCCTAAGGGGCCAGATACGCAGTATTTT. This sequence encodes CASSPKGPDTQYF. The variable domain in full, completed from reference TRBV7-9 and TRBJ2-3, reads DTGVSQNPRHKITKRGQNVTFRCDPISEHNRLYWYRQTLGQGPEFLTYFQNEAQLEKSRLLSDRFSAERPKGSFSTLEIQRTEQGDSAMYLCASSPKGPDTQYFGPGTRLTVL.

The rearrangement links TRBV19 to TRBJ2-7, with 8 bases that match TRBD2. With 6 bases clipped from V and 7 bases from J, the junction kept 8 bases outside the gene matches. Germline CDR1 LNHDA, CDR2 SQIVND (reference sequence). The CDR3 is 13 amino acids. The DNA of the CDR3 is TGTGCCAGTAGCGGACTAGCTGGTCGGGAGCAGTACTTC. Amino acids: CASSGLAGREQYF.

This chain uses TRBV5-1 with TRBJ1-1; TRBD1 is a possible D gene (5 bases). The CDR3 totals 13 residues. The germline gives CDR1 SGHRS, CDR2 YFSETQ. Trimming took off 5 bases at V and 0 bases at J, with 8 bases between the two ends. The CDR3 reads CASRRDLNTEAFF. The CDR3 DNA reads TGCGCCAGCAGAAGGGACTTGAACACTGAAGCTTTCTTT.

The J gene is TRBJ1-5, the V gene TRBV6-1, with D perhaps TRBD1 (6 bases). Germline lookup yields CDR1 MNHNS and CDR2 SASEGT. This CDR3 comprises 13 residues. Trimming took 2 bases from V and 6 from J, leaving 8 bases between them. Here the CDR3 reads CASSERGGQPQHF. The CDR3 DNA reads as TGTGCCAGCAGTGAAAGGGGGGGTCAGCCCCAGCATTTT.

This chain uses TRBV7-9 with TRBJ2-1, with 8 nucleotides matching TRBD2. Germline V gene sequence: CDR1 SEHNR, CDR2 FQNEAQ (reference sequence). Trimming at V came to 5 bases and at J to 12 bases, leaving 9 bases not matched to a gene. CDR3 length: 13 amino acids. The CDR3 nucleotides read TGTGCCAGCAGCACCCCAATAGCGGGGTCGCAGTTCTTC. The encoded protein is CASSTPIAGSQFF.

The gene calls are TRBV12-3 or TRBV12-4 and TRBJ2-7, with D possibly TRBD1 on 5 matching bases. Trimming removed 1 base from V and 4 bases from J, with 8 bases in between. This CDR3 has 13 residues. The CDR3 region has the DNA TGTGCCAGCAGTTTAGACAGGCCATACGAGCAGTACTTC. It yields the protein CASSLDRPYEQYF.

The V gene is TRBV6-6, the J gene TRBJ2-2; D is undetermined. Trimming took 8 bases from V and 0 from J, leaving 7 bases between them. CDR3 length equals 13 residues. Germline V gene lookup returns CDR1 MNHNY and CDR2 SVGAGI (reference sequence). The CDR3, as DNA: TGTGCCAGCGGCAGAACGAACACCGGGGAGCTGTTTTTT. Translated: CASGRTNTGELFF.

The chain is built from TRBV29-1 and TRBJ1-1; a weak D match, TRBD1 (6 bases). V lost 6 bases and J lost 6, with 17 bases in between. Germline V lookup: CDR1 SQVTM, CDR2 ANQGSEA. The CDR3 loop spans 13 amino acids. CDR3 in amino acids: CSVRHGQGSEAFF. The CDR3 DNA sequence: TGCAGCGTCCGACACGGTCAGGGGTCTGAAGCTTTCTTT.

The V and J genes are TRBV19 and TRBJ2-7, with D possibly matching TRBD1 (5 bases). V lost 3 bases to trimming and J lost 6 bases, with 9 bases between them. The CDR3 is made up of 12 amino acids. Germline V gives CDR1 LNHDA, CDR2 SQIVND (reference sequence). The CDR3 DNA follows: TGTGCCAGTAGTATGGGGCTGGGCGAGCAGTACTTC. Its translation: CASSMGLGEQYF. Complete variable domain (other parts from reference TRBV19 and TRBJ2-7): DGGITQSPKYLFRKEGQNVTLSCEQNLNHDAMYWYRQDPGQGLRLIYYSQIVNDFQKGDIAEGYSVSREKKESFPLTVTSAQKNPTAFYLCASSMGLGEQYFGPGTRLTVT.

This rearrangement joins TRBV7-9 to TRBJ1-2, with D uncertain. V lost 1 base and J lost 4, with 7 bases in between. Germline-derived CDR1 and CDR2 are SEHNR and FQNEAQ (reference sequence). The CDR3 contains 13 residues. CDR3 residues: CASSLDPLYGYTF. Here the CDR3 DNA reads TGTGCCAGCAGCTTAGACCCACTCTATGGCTACACCTTC.

A few counts support this clone. The chain uses TRBV10-2 and TRBJ1-5; D is unclear. V was shortened by 7 bases and J by 5 bases, with 9 bases between the two germline ends. This CDR3 comprises 12 residues. The germline CDR1 and CDR2 sequences are WSHSY and SAAADI. The CDR3 DNA follows: TGCGCCAGCACCGAAACAGATCAGCCCCAGCATTTT. This gives the protein CASTETDQPQHF.

Only a few counts were recorded for this clone. The J gene is TRBJ2-2, the V gene TRBV27; 12 bases map to TRBD2. Germline V gene sequence: CDR1 MNHEY, CDR2 SMNVEV (reference sequence). The CDR3 runs to 15 residues. V shed 4 bases, J shed 6 bases, and the junction held 3 bases outside the gene matches. The CDR3 sequence is CASSWTSGASGELFF. CDR3 nucleotide sequence: TGTGCCAGCAGTTGGACTAGCGGGGCATCCGGGGAGCTGTTTTTT.

This rearrangement joins TRBV29-1 to TRBJ1-2; the match to TRBD1 covers 7 bases. V lost 3 bases, J lost 7 bases, and 11 bases stayed unmatched. Germline lookup yields CDR1 SQVTM and CDR2 ANQGSEA. The CDR3 sequence is 14 residues long. The CDR3 bases are TGCAGCGTTGAGCCCCCAGGCCAGGGGGGTGGCTACACCTTC. Translating it yields CSVEPPGQGGGYTF.

J is TRBJ1-6 and V is TRBV6-5; 7 bases fit TRBD1. The CDR3 extends over 13 amino acids. The germline gives CDR1 MNHEY, CDR2 SVGAGI. The trim removed 10 bases at V and 10 bases at J, leaving 10 bases unmatched. The CDR3 DNA sequence: TGTGCCACCCAAGACAGGGCTGACTCACCCCTCCACTTT. This translates into CATQDRADSPLHF.

In this sample, this clone turned up once. The V gene is TRBV4-1, the J gene TRBJ2-3; TRBD2 matches at 13 bases. Germline-derived CDR1 and CDR2 are MGHRA and YSYEKL. Trimming removed 3 bases from V and 0 bases from J; junction bases left unmatched: 3. This CDR3 comprises 17 residues. CDR3 in amino acids: CASSQGLAGLSTDTQYF. The CDR3 DNA is TGCGCCAGCAGCCAGGGACTAGCGGGGTTGAGCACAGATACGCAGTATTTT.

The sample holds a few counts of this clone. The chain combines TRBV28 with TRBJ2-1, with a possible D match to TRBD2 (5 bases). Germline values: CDR1 MDHEN, CDR2 SYDVKM. The CDR3 runs to 13 residues. V dropped 4 bases and J dropped 4 bases, with 8 bases sitting between them. In DNA form, the CDR3 reads TGTGCCAGCAGTTCGAGCGGTTACAATGAGCAGTTCTTC. Amino acids: CASSSSGYNEQFF.

A single count supports this clone. The chain joins TRBV12-5 to TRBJ1-1; maybe TRBD1 (6 bases). The germline V gene has CDR1 LGHNT and CDR2 FRNRAP. The length of the CDR3 is 15 residues. Trimming removed 0 bases at V and 2 bases at J, with 10 bases between. The CDR3 spells CASGLVVDRNTEAFF. CDR3 bases: TGTGCTAGTGGTTTGGTAGTGGACAGAAACACTGAAGCTTTCTTT.

V gene TRBV7-3 combines with J gene TRBJ2-7; 7 bases align to TRBD1. J gave up 6 bases and V 2 bases, and 10 bases lay outside the gene matches. The CDR3 has 15 amino acids. Germline V CDR1 and CDR2: SGHTA, FQGTGA. The CDR3 DNA sequence: TGTGCCAGCAGCTTAGGGCCGGGACAGCAGCGCGAGCAGTACTTC. Translated, it gives CASSLGPGQQREQYF.

Points on this clone: One end of the junction does not line up with germline, which may come from a read error. The V gene is TRBV5-4, the J gene TRBJ1-2, with TRBD1 as a possible D gene (6 bases). CDR1 SGHNT and CDR2 YYREEE come from the germline V gene (reference sequence). CDR3 length equals 15 residues. CDR3: CASSLAGQNNDGYTF. CDR3 nucleotides: TGTGCCAGCAGCTTGGCCGGACAGAATAACGATGGCTACACCTTC. Looking up the rest from reference TRBV5-4 and TRBJ1-2 gives the full variable domain: ETGVTQSPTHLIKTRGQQVTLRCSSQSGHNTVSWYQQALGQGPQFIFQYYREEENGRGNFPPRFSGLQFPNYSSELNVNALELDDSALYLCASSLAGQNNDGYTFGSGTRLTVV.

This clone has just one count. J is TRBJ2-3 and V is TRBV6-5, with a possible D match to TRBD2 (6 bases). This CDR3 contains 12 residues. Germline CDR1 MNHEY, CDR2 SVGAGI. The V gene lost 6 bases and the J gene lost 10 bases, with 14 bases spanning the gap. DNA of the CDR3: TGTGCCAGCAGGTCAATTCGCGGGGCGCAGTATTTT. Translated, it gives CASRSIRGAQYF.

V and J are TRBV11-3 and TRBJ1-5; D uncertain. The CDR3 is 17 residues long. Germline V gene sequence: CDR1 SGHNT, CDR2 YENEEA. V was cut by 8 bases and J by 2 bases, with 22 bases left in between. This CDR3 reads CASGKTTVRGGNQPQHF. Here the CDR3 DNA reads TGTGCCAGCGGCAAAACGACGGTAAGAGGAGGCAATCAGCCCCAGCATTTT.